The rows below give T cell receptor beta chains drawn from one sample of a study of response to subunit inactivated influenza vaccine. TCRdb processed the RT-PCR reads anew with MiXCR; each CDR3 protein has one entry. Found here are roughly 700,000 distinct CDR3 sequences, 15% to 19% of them singletons; the top ten hold around 10%. The material was PBMCs from blood, obtained 11 to 12 days after vaccination. The source is a man aged 50-60 years who received an inactivated influenza vaccine. Both conserved end residues are part of each CDR3. For some rows the clone size is stated as once, few or many, or as a class when expanded; others skip it.

>TRBV4-3|few
CASSQGHRGLTDTQYF
>TRBV11-2|NA
CASINLEDPDTQYF
>TRBV7-2|NA
CASSLTKTSASYEQYF
>TRBV2|many
CASSRTGGEQPQHF
>TRBV12-3/TRBV12-4|NA
CASSLASGNGEAQYF
>TRBV30|NA
CAWRRTGSYGYTF
>TRBV7-6|NA
CASSLAGGNPGGELFF
>TRBV7-9|NA
CASSAPLAGGTDTQYF
>TRBV27|few
CASTATSAAGLDTQYF
>TRBV7-2|NA
CASSPWDGRSGELFF
>TRBV6-5|few
CASSYGGASENTEAFF
>TRBV28|few
CASSQTSGQETQYF
>TRBV7-2|few
CASSLAPLTGGVYNEQFF
>TRBV20-1|NA
CSARIVQTNTEAFF
>TRBV11-2|few
CASSFTGTATNYGYTF
>TRBV7-8|few
CASSLQTSGSGETQYF